Listed here are 7 T cell receptor beta chains from one sample, sequenced in a study of blood T cells in healthy people across ages. A second PCR of about 7 to 12 cycles used a sample-barcoded 5' primer and a J-beta primer mix. TCRdb analysed the 5' RACE reads with MiXCR anew, one entry per CDR3 protein. The sample shows 800,000 to 900,000 distinct CDR3 sequences, approximately 59% of them seen only once. The sample consisted of blood. The receptors here all came from a man aged 25-45 years in good health.

Points on this clonotype: At one of its ends the junction is not consistent with the germline gene, which may arise from a read error. V gene TRBV5-1 combines with J gene TRBJ2-3; 8 nucleotides align to TRBD2. The CDR3 consists of 14 residues. The germline CDR1 and CDR2 sequences are SGHRS and YFSETQ. This chain's CDR3 is CASSLSGSTDAQYF. DNA of the CDR3: TGCGCCAGCAGCTTGAGCGGGAGCACAGATGCGCAGTATTTT.

This clonotype showed up just a few times. The chain combines TRBV7-3 with TRBJ2-6, with a weak D call TRBD2 (6 bases). The germline gives CDR1 SGHTA, CDR2 FQGTGA. Trimming took off 4 bases at V and 0 bases at J, with 10 bases between the two ends. This CDR3 is built from 16 residues. Here the CDR3 DNA reads TGTGCCAGCAGCTACGGCGGGGTCTCTGGGGCCAACGTCCTGACTTTC. This encodes CASSYGGVSGANVLTF.

This clonotype was observed a handful of times. The chain couples TRBV5-1 to TRBJ2-7; either TRBD1 or TRBD2 may supply D (6 bases each). Trimming shortened V by 3 bases and J by 6 bases, and 16 bases separated the two germline ends. Germline-derived CDR1 and CDR2 are SGHRS and YFSETQ. This CDR3 comprises 14 residues. Written as DNA, the CDR3 is TGCGCCAGCAGCTCCCGCCCCGGGGGCGCCGAGCAGTACTTC. It encodes CASSSRPGGAEQYF.

The chain links TRBV7-6 to TRBJ2-7; 10 nucleotides line up with TRBD1. The ends lost 4 bases at V and 2 bases at J; junction bases unmatched: 8. Germline lookup yields CDR1 SGHVS and CDR2 FNYEAQ. The CDR3 totals 16 residues. Written as DNA, the CDR3 is TGTGCCAGCAGCTCTGGACAGGGGGTGTGGACCTACGAGCAGTACTTC. This codes for CASSSGQGVWTYEQYF.

The chain combines TRBV29-1 with TRBJ2-1; 14 bases map to TRBD2. The V gene end was trimmed by 1 base and the J gene end by 4 bases; junction bases not matched to a gene: 12. Germline V gene data show CDR1 as SQVTM and CDR2 as ANQGSEA. The CDR3 loop spans 19 amino acids. CDR3 coding DNA: TGCAGCGTTGAAGGGAGCTCCGGGACTAGCGGGGGAGAGTACAATGAGCAGTTCTTC. Amino acids: CSVEGSSGTSGGEYNEQFF.

The V gene is TRBV20-1, the J gene TRBJ2-1, with 13 bases fitting TRBD2. CDR1 and CDR2 (germline): DFQATT, SNEGSKA (reference sequence). V shed 5 bases and J 5 bases; nucleotides not matched to a gene: 9. The CDR3 is made up of 16 amino acids. CDR3: CSAGGGTSGVHNEQFF. The DNA for the CDR3 is TGCAGTGCTGGGGGTGGGACTAGCGGGGTGCACAATGAGCAGTTCTTC.

V and J are TRBV6-2 or TRBV6-3 and TRBJ2-1; TRBD1 agrees at 9 bases. This CDR3 is built from 15 residues. Trimming took 5 bases from V and 0 from J; bases not matched to a gene: 2. CDR1 MNHEY and CDR2 SVGEGT come from the germline V gene. The CDR3 protein is CASSTGGPSYNEQFF. Here the CDR3 DNA reads TGTGCCAGCAGTACAGGGGGCCCCTCCTACAATGAGCAGTTCTTC.